The T cell receptor beta chain described here comes from a study of blood T cell repertoires in COVID-19. The length of the CDR3 is 16 residues. With V trimmed by 0 bases and J by 0 bases, 5 bases remained unmatched. Germline V gene sequence: CDR1 SGDLS, CDR2 YYNGEE. Libraries were prepared by immunoSEQ multiplex PCR; TCRdb keeps only in-frame clonotypes and omits some of them. The sample consists of roughly 210,000 clones, around 89% of them appearing once. The chain uses TRBV9 and TRBJ1-2; 7 positions agree with TRBD1. This receptor was obtained from a man aged 70 or older with acute or convalescent COVID-19. Sample: peripheral blood. In nucleotides, the CDR3 is TGTGCCAGCAGCGTAGGACAGGGACCTACTAACTATGGCTACACCTTC. This codes for CASSVGQGPTNYGYTF.